This TCR beta chain was found in a study of cytomegalovirus exposure and HLA in healthy donors. General study results and limits: Researchers counted around 180 TCR beta chains as cytomegalovirus-associated.

Trimming took off 4 bases at V and 0 bases at J, with 9 bases between the two ends. Germline assignment: CDR1 SGHRS and CDR2 YFSETQ. The CDR3 length is 14 residues. This clone was recorded only once. As yet, its antigen is unknown. Clones were read by immunoSEQ multiplex PCR, and TCRdb kept only the in-frame ones, dropping some. The sample lists over 150,000 clones, about 85% occurring once. The receptor was derived from a man in his late teens or twenties in good health and CMV-seropositive. Sequences were obtained from PBMCs. The V and J genes are TRBV5-1 and TRBJ2-3, with a possible D match to TRBD2 (6 bases). CDR3 nucleotides: TGCGCCAGCAGCCCCCGGGGGAGCACAGATACGCAGTATTTT. Translating gives CASSPRGSTDTQYF.